The clone carrying this TCR beta chain was detected only a few times. Its antigen is not identified. Germline lookup yields CDR1 MGHRA and CDR2 YSYEKL. Between the trimmed V and J ends, which lost 4 bases and 4 bases, there was a span of 23 bases. This CDR3 region has 18 residues. The sample comes from a study of type 1 regulatory T cells. Using its own MiXCR run on the reads, TCRdb lists one record per CDR3 protein. The table shows 35,000 to 50,000 distinct CDR3 sequences, with more than 9% occurring only once. The source of this sequence is a human donor in good health. The gene calls are TRBV4-1 and TRBJ2-1, with TRBD2 as a possible D gene (5 bases). Sequencing used cultured non-Tr1 T cells, either the whole culture or a sorted T cell fraction (not recorded which). This chain's CDR3 is CASSLREAASRLYNEQFF. Here the CDR3 DNA reads TGCGCCAGCAGCCTCCGGGAAGCGGCCAGCCGACTATACAATGAGCAGTTCTTC.